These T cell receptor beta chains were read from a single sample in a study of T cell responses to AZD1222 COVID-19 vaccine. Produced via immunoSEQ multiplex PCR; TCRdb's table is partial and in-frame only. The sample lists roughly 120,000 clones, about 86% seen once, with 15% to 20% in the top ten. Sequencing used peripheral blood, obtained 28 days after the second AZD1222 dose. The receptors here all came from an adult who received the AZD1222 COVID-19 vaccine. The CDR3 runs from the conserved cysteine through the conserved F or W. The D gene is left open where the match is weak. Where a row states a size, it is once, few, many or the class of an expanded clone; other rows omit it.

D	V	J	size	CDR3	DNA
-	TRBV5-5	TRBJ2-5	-	CASSRYPGEETQYF	TGTGCCAGCAGCCGGTATCCGGGTGAGGAGACCCAGTACTTC
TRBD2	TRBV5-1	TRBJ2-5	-	CASSLAGTSGGKQETQYF	TGCGCCAGCAGCTTGGCCGGGACTAGCGGGGGCAAACAAGAGACCCAGTACTTC
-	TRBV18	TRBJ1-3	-	CASSPVPPSGGNTIYF	TGTGCCAGCTCACCCGTACCCCCGTCTGGTGGAAACACCATATATTTT
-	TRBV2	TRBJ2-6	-	CASSPTSGANVLTF	TGTGCCAGCAGTCCCACTTCTGGGGCCAACGTCCTGACTTTC
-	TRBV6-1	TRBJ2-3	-	CASSEKGNTLITDTQYF	TGTGCCAGCAGTGAGAAAGGGAATACCTTGATCACAGATACGCAGTATTTT
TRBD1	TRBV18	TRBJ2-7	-	CASLGTGRAGSYEQYF	TGTGCCAGCTTAGGGACAGGGCGAGCAGGGTCCTACGAGCAGTACTTC
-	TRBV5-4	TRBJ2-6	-	CASSLDAGQAGANVLTF	TGTGCCAGCAGCTTGGATGCGGGGCAGGCTGGGGCCAACGTCCTGACTTTC
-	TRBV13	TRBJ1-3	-	CASSYRYSGNTIYF	TGTGCCAGCAGTTACAGGTACTCTGGAAACACCATATATTTT
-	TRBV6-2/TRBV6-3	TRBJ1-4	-	CASSPDGDNEKLFF	TGTGCCAGCAGCCCGGACGGAGATAATGAAAAACTGTTTTTT
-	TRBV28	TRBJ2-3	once	CASSLSGFTDTQYF	TGTGCCAGCAGTTTATCAGGGTTCACAGATACGCAGTATTTT
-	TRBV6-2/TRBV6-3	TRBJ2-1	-	CASSYRTTSIEQFF	TGTGCCAGCAGTTACCGGACGACATCCATTGAGCAGTTCTTC
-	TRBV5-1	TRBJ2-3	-	CASSPDTDTQYF	TGCGCCAGCAGCCCAGACACAGATACGCAGTATTTT
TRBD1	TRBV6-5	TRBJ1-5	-	CASSVTGGQPQHF	TGTGCCAGCAGCGTGACAGGGGGTCAGCCCCAGCATTTT